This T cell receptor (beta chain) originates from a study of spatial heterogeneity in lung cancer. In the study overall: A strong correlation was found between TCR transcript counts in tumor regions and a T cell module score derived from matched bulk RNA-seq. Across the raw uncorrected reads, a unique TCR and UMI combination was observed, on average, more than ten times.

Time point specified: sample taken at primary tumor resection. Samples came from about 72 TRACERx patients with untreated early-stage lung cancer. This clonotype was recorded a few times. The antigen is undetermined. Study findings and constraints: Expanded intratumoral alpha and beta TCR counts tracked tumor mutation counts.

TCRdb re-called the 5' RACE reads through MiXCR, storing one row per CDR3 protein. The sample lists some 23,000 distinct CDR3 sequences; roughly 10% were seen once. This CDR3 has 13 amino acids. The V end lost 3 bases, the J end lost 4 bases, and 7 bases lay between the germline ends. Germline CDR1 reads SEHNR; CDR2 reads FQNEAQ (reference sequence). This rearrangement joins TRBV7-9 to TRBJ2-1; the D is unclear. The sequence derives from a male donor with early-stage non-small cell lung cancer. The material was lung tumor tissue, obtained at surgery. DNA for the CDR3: TGTGCCAGCAGCTTCACCAGATACAATGAGCAGTTCTTC. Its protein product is CASSFTRYNEQFF.